This TCR beta chain was documented in a study of early T cells in non-severe SARS-CoV-2 infection (dated by TCRdb to 2020 to 2022). For the wider study: Because TCR sequencing was done on bulk RNA from unsorted whole blood, the alpha and beta chains could not be paired.

The library was produced with 5' RACE. For sequencing, a NextSeq 500 was employed. Unique molecular identifiers were attached to individual cDNA molecules in the TCR library protocol so that sequencing error and PCR bias could be corrected. Both TCR alpha and beta chains were sequenced, and tight co-correlation was observed between alpha and beta sequence abundances in each sample. The source study handled its data this way. Decombinator V4 was used to annotate TCR sequences for V gene, J gene and CDR3. TCRs were defined as expanded if a significant change between any two time points was detected under a Poisson model with p below 0.0001. TCR abundances were normalised to the total number of TCRs sequenced per sample and were expressed as counts per million. MAIT TCRs were defined by TRAV1-2 paired with TRAJ12, TRAJ20 or TRAJ33, and iNKT TCRs by TRAV10 paired with TRAJ18. A search of VDJdb, accessed on 1 November 2021, was run for TCRs annotated to CMV, EBV and SARS-CoV-2, with TCRs annotated for multiple antigens excluded. The raw public reads went through TCRdb reprocessing: fastp at Q25, MiXCR clone calling, in-frame beta chains kept. Duplicate CDR3 protein sequences are folded into a single record with the most common DNA and genes. In this record, the V and J calls reflect TCRdb's handling and not the investigators' own analysis. This sample has roughly 70,000 distinct CDR3 sequences in its table, and roughly an eighth of those were observed once. Of the sample, 1.3% is held by the ten largest clones.

Overall results and qualifications from the work: VDJdb matching was skewed toward anti-spike CD8 responses and likely underestimated virus-specific expansions by missing private and CD4 specificities.

This was a case-control study nested in a cohort of healthcare workers in London, UK, who had nasopharyngeal swab PCR tests and blood samples taken every week. Healthcare workers were recruited between 23 and 31 March 2020, during the week of the UK lockdown, and were followed weekly for up to roughly 15 weeks. CDR1 MDHEN and CDR2 SYDVKM were looked up in the germline V gene. V is pruned by 7 bases and J by 2 bases, leaving 7 bases of the junction without a gene match. The CDR3 measures 15 amino acids from cysteine to phenylalanine. The kept DNA is CDR3 alone, 45 bases in frame from the first base. This clonotype was observed at least ten times. Its antigen has not been determined. No base-level quality is on record; no much larger clone is a single base apart.

The chain uses TRBV28 and TRBJ2-1; 8 bases in the junction line up with TRBD2. Material: whole blood. The sequence derives from an adult who was a healthcare worker with PCR-confirmed SARS-CoV-2 infection or an uninfected control (not recorded which). The DNA sequence is given as TGTGCCAGCACCAGTAGCGGGGATGCCTACAATGAGCAGTTCTTC. The translation is CASTSSGDAYNEQFF.